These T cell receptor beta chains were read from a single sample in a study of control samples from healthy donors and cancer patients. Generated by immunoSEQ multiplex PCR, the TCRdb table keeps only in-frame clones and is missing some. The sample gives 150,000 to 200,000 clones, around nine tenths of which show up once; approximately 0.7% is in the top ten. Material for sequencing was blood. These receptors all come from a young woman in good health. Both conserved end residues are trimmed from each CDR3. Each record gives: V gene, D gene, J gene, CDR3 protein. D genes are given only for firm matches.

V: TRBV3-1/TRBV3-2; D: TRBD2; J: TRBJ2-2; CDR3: ASSPTSGPNTGELF
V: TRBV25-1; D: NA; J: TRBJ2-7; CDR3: ASSERPGHEQY
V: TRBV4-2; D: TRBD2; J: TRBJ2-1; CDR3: ASRSSGPTHEQF
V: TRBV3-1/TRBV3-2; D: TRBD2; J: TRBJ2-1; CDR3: ASSQVPLAGIYNEQF
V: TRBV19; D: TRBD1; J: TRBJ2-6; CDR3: ASSRGTGLAGANVLT
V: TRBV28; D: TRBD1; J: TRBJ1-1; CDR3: ASSLTGGDTEAF
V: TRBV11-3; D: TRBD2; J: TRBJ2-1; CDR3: ASSLGGWGLMRDEQF
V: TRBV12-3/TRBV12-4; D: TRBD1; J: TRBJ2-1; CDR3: ASSSGQGNEQF
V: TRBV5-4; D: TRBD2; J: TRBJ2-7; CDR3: ASSLGSAGGSNEQY
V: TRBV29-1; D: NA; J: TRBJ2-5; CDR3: SVEVTGRGWETQY
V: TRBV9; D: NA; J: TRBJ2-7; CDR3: ASSVGLGTYEQY
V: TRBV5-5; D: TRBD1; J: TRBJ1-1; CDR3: ASSSVELSGTAGFRAF
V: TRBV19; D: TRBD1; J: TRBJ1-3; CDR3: ASSRGQGRTGNTIY
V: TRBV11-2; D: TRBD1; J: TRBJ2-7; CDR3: ASSPIKGTGAYEQY
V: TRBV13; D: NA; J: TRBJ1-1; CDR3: ASSSPPRNPEAF
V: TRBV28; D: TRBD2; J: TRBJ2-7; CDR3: ASSFPGAASGRLNEQY
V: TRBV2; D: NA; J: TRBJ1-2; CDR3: ARSAPRAGDYGGYT
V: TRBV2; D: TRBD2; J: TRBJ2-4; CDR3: ASSPQQAGGVNIQY
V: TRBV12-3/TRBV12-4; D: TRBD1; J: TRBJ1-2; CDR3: ASSADRAYGYT
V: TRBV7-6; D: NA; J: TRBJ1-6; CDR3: ASSLAQSRSNNSPLH
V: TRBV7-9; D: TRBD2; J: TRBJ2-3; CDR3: ASSSGLAGTDTQY
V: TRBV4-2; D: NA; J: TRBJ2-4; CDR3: ASSQRRNIQY
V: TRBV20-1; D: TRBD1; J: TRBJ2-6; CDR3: SASWGQTGSGANVLT
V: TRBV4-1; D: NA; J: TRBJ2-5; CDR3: ASSQAGPETQY
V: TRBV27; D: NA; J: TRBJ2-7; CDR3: ASSNGRSYEQY
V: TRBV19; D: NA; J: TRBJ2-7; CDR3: ASASRITYEQY
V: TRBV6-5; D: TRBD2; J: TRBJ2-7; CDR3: ASRAGDEQY
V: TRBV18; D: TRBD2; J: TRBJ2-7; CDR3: ASSNGLAGWDEQY
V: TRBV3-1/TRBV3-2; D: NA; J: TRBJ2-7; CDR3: ASSRSAGEHN
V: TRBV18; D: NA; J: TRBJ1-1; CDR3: ASSRTPGKEEAF
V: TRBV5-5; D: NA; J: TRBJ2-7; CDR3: ASSFSVSYEQY
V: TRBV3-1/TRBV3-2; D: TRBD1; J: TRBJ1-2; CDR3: ASSQPGGGGGYT
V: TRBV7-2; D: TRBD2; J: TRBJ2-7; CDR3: ASSPTGTRGFEQY
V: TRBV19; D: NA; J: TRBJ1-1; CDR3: ASSMTVNTEAF
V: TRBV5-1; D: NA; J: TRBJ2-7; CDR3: ASSLLPGGSREQY
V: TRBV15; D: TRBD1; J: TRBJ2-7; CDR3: ATSFRDRPYEQY
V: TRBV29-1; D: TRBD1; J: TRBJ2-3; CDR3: SVAGQGTDTQY
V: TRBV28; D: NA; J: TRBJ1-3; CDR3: ATRDKPWEVSGNTIY
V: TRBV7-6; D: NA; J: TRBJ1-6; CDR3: ASSLLDRNYNSPLH